Shown below are 29 T cell receptor beta chains from a single sample sequenced in a study of blood T cell repertoires in COVID-19. Produced via immunoSEQ multiplex PCR; TCRdb's table is partial and in-frame only. The profile shows roughly 250,000 clones, approximately 83% of them singletons. The sequenced sample consisted of PBMCs or T cells enriched from blood (not recorded which). These receptors were taken from a woman aged 40 to 49 with acute COVID-19.

V is TRBV14 and J is TRBJ2-7, with D hard to call. CDR1 is SGHDN, CDR2 FVKESK, per germline. The CDR3 runs to 13 residues. V was clipped by 0 bases and J by 11 bases, with 14 bases between them. The CDR3 is CASSQDSVAGKYF. The CDR3 DNA follows: TGTGCCAGCAGCCAAGATAGTGTGGCAGGAAAGTACTTC.

The chain recombines TRBV5-1 with TRBJ2-2; possibly TRBD2 for D (6 bases). Germline-derived CDR1 and CDR2 are SGHRS and YFSETQ. Trimming stripped 4 bases from V and 3 bases from J, with 13 bases between. The CDR3 runs to 15 residues. CDR3 nucleotides: TGCGCCAGCAGCCTTAGCGGTGTCTACACCGGGGAGCTGTTTTTT. Translation: CASSLSGVYTGELFF.

The chain joins TRBV28 to TRBJ2-2; 7 bases map to TRBD2. V gave up 7 bases and J gave up 1 base; unmatched junction bases: 15. The CDR3 covers 18 residues. Germline V CDR1 and CDR2: MDHEN, SYDVKM. The CDR3 loop reads CASKYHSPPSGNTGELFF. For the CDR3, the DNA is TGTGCCAGCAAATACCATTCCCCGCCTAGCGGGAACACCGGGGAGCTGTTTTTT.

V and J are TRBV11-2 and TRBJ1-2; unclear D gene. Trimming removed 3 bases from V and 4 bases from J, with 9 bases in between. This CDR3 is built from 13 residues. The germline CDR1 and CDR2 sequences are SGHAT and FQNNGV. CDR3 loop: CASSLGVAYGYTF. The CDR3 DNA reads as TGTGCCAGCAGCTTGGGAGTCGCCTATGGCTACACCTTC.

This chain connects TRBV7-9 to TRBJ1-4; D not certain. The CDR3 spans 16 residues. Germline V gene lookup returns CDR1 SEHNR and CDR2 FQNEAQ (reference sequence). V was clipped by 6 bases and J by 7 bases, with 21 bases between them. CDR3 in DNA: TGTGCCAGCAGTCATCCCGTTGTGGGGAGAGGTGAAAAACTGTTTTTT. Residues: CASSHPVVGRGEKLFF. Looking up the rest from reference TRBV7-9 and TRBJ1-4 gives the full variable domain: DTGVSQNPRHKITKRGQNVTFRCDPISEHNRLYWYRQTLGQGPEFLTYFQNEAQLEKSRLLSDRFSAERPKGSFSTLEIQRTEQGDSAMYLCASSHPVVGRGEKLFFGSGTQLSVL.

DNA for the CDR3: TGTGCCAGCAGTGAGATCGGGGGCACAGATACGCAGTATTTT. It yields the protein CASSEIGGTDTQYF. The chain joins TRBV2 to TRBJ2-3; tentative D call: TRBD2 (5 bases). The CDR3 is made up of 14 amino acids. V was cut by 3 bases and J by 1 base, with 8 bases left in between. Germline V gene lookup returns CDR1 SNHLY and CDR2 FYNNEI. Using reference TRBV2 and TRBJ2-3 for the parts outside the CDR3, the full variable domain is EPEVTQTPSHQVTQMGQEVILRCVPISNHLYFYWYRQILGQKVEFLVSFYNNEISEKSEIFDDQFSVERPDGSNFTLKIRSTKLEDSAMYFCASSEIGGTDTQYFGPGTRLTVL.

The V and J genes are TRBV6-1 and TRBJ2-7, with D perhaps TRBD1 (5 bases). Trimming stripped 1 base from V and 0 bases from J, with 16 bases between. In germline, CDR1 is MNHNS, CDR2 SASEGT. CDR3 length: 17 amino acids. The CDR3 region has the DNA TGTGCCAGCAGTGAAGGGTCTCGGCAGGGTCGCTCCTACGAGCAGTACTTC. This gives the protein CASSEGSRQGRSYEQYF.

The chain has TRBV6-5 and TRBJ1-1; unclear D gene. The CDR3 is 16 amino acids. Germline CDR1 is MNHEY and CDR2 is SVGAGI. V lost 4 bases to trimming and J lost 0 bases, with 15 bases between them. The CDR3, as DNA: TGTGCCAGCAGTTCTACACGGGAATCCATGAACACTGAAGCTTTCTTT. Its translation: CASSSTRESMNTEAFF.

In this sample, this clone turned up once. The chain has TRBV12-3 or TRBV12-4 and TRBJ2-7; 9 positions match TRBD1. The CDR3 loop spans 13 amino acids. With V trimmed by 3 bases and J by 6 bases, 3 bases remained unmatched. The CDR3, as DNA: TGTGCCAGCAGTTTGGGACAGGGCCTCGAGCAGTACTTC. Protein sequence: CASSLGQGLEQYF.

The chain combines TRBV15 with TRBJ2-7; a weak D match, TRBD1 (6 bases). The V gene lost 1 base and the J gene lost 6 bases, with 13 bases spanning the gap. This CDR3 has 14 amino acids. Germline CDR1 reads LNHNV; CDR2 reads YYDKDF (reference sequence). The CDR3 DNA is TGTGCCACCAGCAGAGGGCTAGAAGGGGGCGAGCAGTACTTC. This sequence encodes CATSRGLEGGEQYF.

The chain carries TRBV5-4 and TRBJ2-1; the match to TRBD2 covers 8 bases. Germline V gene data show CDR1 as SGHNT and CDR2 as YYREEE (reference sequence). Trimming removed 4 bases from V and 0 bases from J; junction bases left unmatched: 3. The CDR3 covers 15 residues. CDR3 loop: CASSIGRASYNEQFF. CDR3 coding DNA: TGTGCCAGCAGCATCGGGAGGGCCTCCTACAATGAGCAGTTCTTC.

The CDR3 sequence: CASSLGGARGEQYF. The CDR3 DNA reads as TGTGCCAGCAGTTTGGGGGGAGCCCGAGGGGAGCAGTACTTC. V and J are TRBV28 and TRBJ2-7, with a tentative D call TRBD2 (6 bases). This CDR3 is 14 amino acids long. With 3 bases removed from V and 7 bases from J, the gap between germline ends came to 16 bases. CDR1 and CDR2 from the germline V gene are MDHEN and SYDVKM.

The chain links TRBV19 to TRBJ2-3; TRBD1 aligns across 7 bases. Germline values: CDR1 LNHDA, CDR2 SQIVND (reference sequence). The CDR3 contains 13 residues. After removal of 9 bases from V and 1 base from J, the junction contained 4 bases not matched to a gene. CDR3 bases: TGTGCCAGCAAAACAGGGGGCACAGATACGCAGTATTTT. It translates to CASKTGGTDTQYF. Based on the CDR3 plus reference TRBV19 and TRBJ2-3, the full variable domain is DGGITQSPKYLFRKEGQNVTLSCEQNLNHDAMYWYRQDPGQGLRLIYYSQIVNDFQKGDIAEGYSVSREKKESFPLTVTSAQKNPTAFYLCASKTGGTDTQYFGPGTRLTVL.

This chain links TRBV7-9 with TRBJ1-2; no reliable D call. Between the trimmed V and J ends, which lost 2 bases and 3 bases, there was a span of 7 bases. Per the germline V gene, CDR1 is SEHNR and CDR2 is FQNEAQ (reference sequence). There are 13 residues in the CDR3. CDR3 bases: TGTGCCAGCAGCTTAAAGGGAGACTATGGCTACACCTTC. Its translation: CASSLKGDYGYTF.

On this clone itself: Its ends do not fully match the called genes, so a read error is possible. The V call is TRBV5-6, the J call TRBJ2-7, with a tentative D call TRBD1 (6 bases). Germline V gives CDR1 SGHDT, CDR2 YYEEEE. The CDR3 runs to 15 residues. The CDR3 DNA is TGTGCCAGCAGTTTGGGGGCCACGGGGATATACGAGCAGTACTTC. Amino acids: CASSLGATGIYEQYF.

This chain uses TRBV11-2 with TRBJ2-1; the D gene is possibly TRBD2 (5 bases). Germline CDR1 SGHAT, CDR2 FQNNGV. Trimming cost V 1 base and J 2 bases, with 9 bases left between them. This CDR3 contains 15 residues. In DNA form, the CDR3 reads TGTGCCAGCAGCTTAGGTGGGAGTGCCTACAATGAGCAGTTCTTC. Protein product: CASSLGGSAYNEQFF. The complete variable domain, with remaining parts taken from reference TRBV11-2 and TRBJ2-1, reads EAGVAQSPRYKIIEKRQSVAFWCNPISGHATLYWYQQILGQGPKLLIQFQNNGVVDDSQLPKDRFSAERLKGVDSTLKIQPAKLEDSAVYLCASSLGGSAYNEQFFGPGTRLTVL.

This chain connects TRBV15 to TRBJ1-5; maybe TRBD1 (5 bases). Looked up from germline, CDR1 is LNHNV and CDR2 is YYDKDF (reference sequence). The germline V and J ends were trimmed by 7 bases and 6 bases, with 13 bases remaining between them. The CDR3 extends over 13 amino acids. This CDR3 reads CATTPHGGQPQHF. The CDR3 DNA follows: TGTGCCACCACCCCCCACGGGGGTCAGCCCCAGCATTTT.

The chain links TRBV5-1 to TRBJ1-2, with TRBD1 matching 8 bases. The germline gives CDR1 SGHRS, CDR2 YFSETQ. This CDR3 spans 12 amino acids. Trimming removed 4 bases from V and 13 bases from J; junction bases left unmatched: 9. CDR3 DNA sequence: TGCGCCAGCAGCGCCGGGACAGGATTAGGCACCTTC. Protein sequence: CASSAGTGLGTF. Using reference TRBV5-1 and TRBJ1-2 for the parts outside the CDR3, the full variable domain is KAGVTQTPRYLIKTRGQQVTLSCSPISGHRSVSWYQQTPGQGLQFLFEYFSETQRNKGNFPGRFSGRQFSNSRSEMNVSTLELGDSALYLCASSAGTGLGTFGSGTRLTVV.

V gene TRBV5-4 combines with J gene TRBJ2-7, with 9 bases that match TRBD1. The CDR3 contains 15 residues. The ends lost 4 bases at V and 2 bases at J; junction bases unmatched: 7. CDR1 and CDR2 (germline): SGHNT, YYREEE (reference sequence). The CDR3 bases are TGTGCCAGCAGCCCCCCGGGGACAGGGACCTACGAGCAGTACTTC. Protein: CASSPPGTGTYEQYF.

The rearrangement links TRBV15 to TRBJ1-2, with TRBD1 matching 7 bases. The V gene end was trimmed by 3 bases and the J gene end by 4 bases; junction bases not matched to a gene: 2. Germline V CDR1 and CDR2: LNHNV, YYDKDF (reference sequence). This CDR3 contains 13 residues. The CDR3 is CATSSGTVYGYTF. CDR3 nucleotides: TGTGCCACCAGCAGTGGGACAGTCTATGGCTACACCTTC.

The V gene is TRBV6-5, the J gene TRBJ1-2; D perhaps matches TRBD1 (5 bases). The germline V and J ends were trimmed by 10 bases and 4 bases, with 19 bases remaining between them. Germline V gives CDR1 MNHEY, CDR2 SVGAGI. The CDR3 consists of 14 residues. CDR3 sequence (DNA): TGTGCCACCAGCGGTGACAGTTATATCTATGGCTACACCTTC. Protein sequence: CATSGDSYIYGYTF.

This clone was seen only once. The chain uses TRBV5-4 and TRBJ2-7, with 11 bases fitting TRBD2. This CDR3 is built from 16 residues. Per the germline V gene, CDR1 is SGHNT and CDR2 is YYREEE (reference sequence). V lost 3 bases and J lost 1; bases outside the gene matches: 6. DNA of the CDR3: TGTGCCAGCAGCTACGGACTAGCGGGCAGATCCTACGAGCAGTACTTC. Its translation is CASSYGLAGRSYEQYF.

V is TRBV20-1 and J is TRBJ2-7; TRBD1 is a possible D gene (5 bases). The CDR3 runs 14 residues. V lost 3 bases and J 5 bases, leaving 17 bases between the germline ends. CDR1 and CDR2 (germline): DFQATT, SNEGSKA (reference sequence). The CDR3: CSASPTGLGDEQYF. Here the CDR3 DNA reads TGCAGTGCTAGTCCTACCGGGTTAGGGGACGAGCAGTACTTC.

The chain joins TRBV7-2 to TRBJ1-2; 8 bases match TRBD1. CDR3 length: 13 amino acids. Per the germline V gene, CDR1 is SGHTA and CDR2 is FQGNSA. V lost 3 bases, J lost 8 bases, and 5 bases stayed unmatched. The CDR3 coding sequence is TGTGCCAGCAGCTTGGCAGGGGGCAGGGGCTACACCTTC. It codes for CASSLAGGRGYTF.

The chain combines TRBV6-5 with TRBJ2-1, with D perhaps matching TRBD2 (6 bases). This CDR3 comprises 15 residues. V lost 6 bases and J 0 bases, leaving 12 bases between the germline ends. Germline V gives CDR1 MNHEY, CDR2 SVGAGI. The CDR3 loop is CASRPRDSSYNEQFF. CDR3 bases: TGTGCCAGCAGACCCCGGGACTCCTCCTACAATGAGCAGTTCTTC.

The rearrangement uses TRBV19 and TRBJ2-1, with D uncertain. Germline assignment: CDR1 LNHDA and CDR2 SQIVND (reference sequence). The CDR3 runs to 13 residues. The germline V and J ends were trimmed by 7 bases and 9 bases, with 16 bases remaining between them. Here the CDR3 reads CASTPAPRGEQFF. DNA of the CDR3: TGTGCCAGTACCCCGGCCCCGAGAGGTGAGCAGTTCTTC.

The CDR3 sequence: CASSLWTGGDIQYF. The CDR3 DNA reads as TGTGCCAGTAGTCTCTGGACAGGGGGGGACATTCAGTACTTC. V usage is TRBV19 and J usage is TRBJ2-4; 10 bases fit TRBD1. This CDR3 comprises 14 residues. The V segment lost 5 bases and the J segment 8 bases; nucleotides outside the gene matches: 6. CDR1 is LNHDA, CDR2 SQIVND, per germline (reference sequence).

The chain carries TRBV24-1 and TRBJ2-5, with a weak D call TRBD1 (6 bases). The CDR3 has 15 residues. Germline V CDR1 and CDR2: KGHDR, SFDVKD. V lost 2 bases and J lost 4, with 13 bases in between. The CDR3 sequence: CATSDYRVVRETQYF. The DNA for the CDR3 is TGTGCCACCAGTGATTACAGGGTTGTTAGAGAGACCCAGTACTTC.

The chain couples TRBV24-1 to TRBJ1-2; TRBD1 matches at 8 bases. The CDR3 length is 15 residues. The V gene's germline CDR1 is KGHDR and CDR2 SFDVKD. J lost 6 bases, V lost 2 bases, and 7 bases had no gene match. The CDR3 nucleotides read TGTGCCACCAGTGATTGGGGACAGGAAAAAAATGGCTACACCTTC. It codes for CATSDWGQEKNGYTF.